These 25 T cell receptor beta chains originate from one sample sequenced in a study of blood T cells in healthy people across ages. A second PCR of roughly 7 to 11 cycles used a sample-barcoded 5' primer and a J-beta primer mix. TCRdb processed the 5' RACE reads anew with MiXCR; each CDR3 protein has one entry. Of nearly 800,000 distinct CDR3 sequences listed, around 50% are singletons. Sequencing was carried out using blood. These receptors all stem from a man aged 35-49 years in good health.

This clonotype occurred a few times. This chain connects TRBV7-2 to TRBJ1-5; a weak D match, TRBD1 (6 bases). CDR1 and CDR2 from the germline V gene are SGHTA and FQGNSA. The CDR3 is made up of 15 amino acids. The V end lost 1 base, the J end lost 7 bases, and 14 bases lay between the germline ends. The CDR3 region is CASSLVSGAQQPQHF. As DNA, the CDR3 is TGTGCCAGCAGCTTAGTCTCAGGGGCCCAACAGCCCCAGCATTTT.

The chain couples TRBV4-1 to TRBJ2-5; no clear D gene. The germline gives CDR1 MGHRA, CDR2 YSYEKL. The V end lost 1 base, the J end lost 3 bases, and 12 bases lay between the germline ends. There are 15 residues in the CDR3. The CDR3 here is CASSQVPAGEETQYF. The CDR3 region has the DNA TGCGCCAGCAGCCAAGTACCGGCAGGAGAAGAGACCCAGTACTTC.

This sequence joins TRBV20-1 and TRBJ1-1; the match to TRBD1 covers 7 bases. Germline V CDR1 and CDR2: DFQATT, SNEGSKA (reference sequence). V lost 0 bases to trimming and J lost 5 bases; unmatched junction nucleotides: 9. CDR3 length: 15 amino acids. The CDR3 here is CSARDRTGSRTEAFF. CDR3 DNA: TGCAGTGCTAGAGACCGGACAGGCTCTCGGACTGAAGCTTTCTTT.

The chain joins TRBV5-5 to TRBJ2-3; the match to TRBD1 covers 10 bases. The germline V gene has CDR1 SGHKS and CDR2 YYEKEE (reference sequence). The CDR3 contains 16 residues. After removal of 2 bases from V and 7 bases from J, the junction contained 10 bases not matched to a gene. CDR3 protein: CASSFSVGQGRHTQYF. The CDR3 DNA is TGTGCCAGCAGCTTTTCTGTGGGACAGGGGCGACATACGCAGTATTTT. The full variable domain, rest sourced from reference TRBV5-5 and TRBJ2-3, is DAGVTQSPTHLIKTRGQQVTLRCSPISGHKSVSWYQQVLGQGPQFIFQYYEKEERGRGNFPDRFSARQFPNYSSELNVNALLLGDSALYLCASSFSVGQGRHTQYFGPGTRLTVL.

The chain uses TRBV13 and TRBJ2-7, with D possibly being TRBD1 (6 bases). Between the trimmed V and J ends, which lost 5 bases and 4 bases, there was a span of 12 bases. Germline loops: CDR1 PRHDT, CDR2 FYEKMQ (reference sequence). This CDR3 is 13 amino acids long. CDR3 bases: TGTGCCAGCAGCCCGACGGACAGTTACGAGCAGTACTTC. It translates to CASSPTDSYEQYF. The entire variable domain, with the rest obtained from reference TRBV13 and TRBJ2-7, is as follows: AAGVIQSPRHLIKEKRETATLKCYPIPRHDTVYWYQQGPGQDPQFLISFYEKMQSDKGSIPDRFSAQQFSDYHSELNMSSLELGDSALYFCASSPTDSYEQYFGPGTRLTVT.

To note about this clonotype: Its ends do not fully match the called genes, so a read error is possible. The chain couples TRBV12-3 or TRBV12-4 to TRBJ2-3, with 8 bases identical to TRBD2. There are 11 residues in the CDR3. The CDR3 spells CASRLAGPKYF. The DNA for the CDR3 is TGTGCCAGCAGGTTAGCGGGGCCAAAGTATTTT.

This clonotype turned up a few times. The V gene is TRBV11-2, the J gene TRBJ2-4, with 8 bases fitting TRBD1. Unmatched junction bases numbered 8, after V lost 5 bases and J lost 8 bases. The CDR3 consists of 14 residues. Germline V gene lookup returns CDR1 SGHAT and CDR2 FQNNGV. CDR3 DNA sequence: TGTGCCAGCAGCCTTCGACAGGGGCTATACATTCAGTACTTC. Its protein product is CASSLRQGLYIQYF.

In this sample, this clonotype turned up a few times. The CDR3 sequence: CASSFGGRSYEQYF. The CDR3 DNA reads TGTGCCAGCAGCTTTGGCGGGAGATCATACGAGCAGTACTTC. The rearrangement uses TRBV7-2 and TRBJ2-7, with 7 positions matching TRBD2. The CDR3 sequence is 14 residues long. Germline CDR1 SGHTA, CDR2 FQGNSA. The V and J ends lost 3 bases and 4 bases, in that order; junction bases with no gene match: 6.

V gene TRBV20-1 combines with J gene TRBJ1-5; D is possibly TRBD1 (6 bases). V dropped 8 bases and J dropped 4 bases, with 15 bases sitting between them. CDR3 length: 13 amino acids. CDR1 and CDR2 from the germline V gene are DFQATT and SNEGSKA (reference sequence). In DNA form, the CDR3 reads TGCAGTTCTACAACACAGGGAAATCAGCCCCAGCATTTT. Translating gives CSSTTQGNQPQHF.

The chain is built from TRBV3-1 and TRBJ1-2, with unresolved D. The CDR3 is 14 amino acids. The germline V gene encodes CDR1 LGHDT and CDR2 YNNKEL (reference sequence). Trimming pared 1 base from V and 2 bases from J, leaving 8 bases between. This CDR3 is CASSQVDGNYGYTF. In DNA, the CDR3 is TGTGCCAGCAGCCAAGTGGACGGAAACTATGGCTACACCTTC.

The chain employs TRBV5-1 and TRBJ2-7, with D perhaps matching TRBD1 or TRBD2 (5 bases each). Trimming removed 1 base from V and 4 bases from J, with 21 bases in between. The CDR3 totals 17 residues. CDR1 and CDR2 (germline): SGHRS, YFSETQ. As DNA, the CDR3 is TGCGCCAGCAGCTTGCGACCGACCGGGACGTCCTGGTACGAGCAGTACTTC. Translating it yields CASSLRPTGTSWYEQYF.

The genes are TRBV9 and TRBJ2-5, with 8 bases that match TRBD1. The CDR3 sequence is 15 residues long. The germline CDR1 and CDR2 sequences are SGDLS and YYNGEE. The J segment lost 2 bases and the V segment lost 3 bases, leaving 6 bases of the junction unmatched. CDR3 loop: CASSARGTGQETQYF. The CDR3 DNA is TGTGCCAGCAGCGCAAGAGGGACAGGACAAGAGACCCAGTACTTC.

This clonotype has only one observation. This chain uses TRBV27 with TRBJ2-1; D perhaps matches TRBD2 (6 bases). The V gene lost 5 bases and the J gene lost 5 bases, with 19 bases spanning the gap. CDR3 length: 16 amino acids. The germline CDR1 and CDR2 sequences are MNHEY and SMNVEV (reference sequence). The CDR3 nucleotides are TGTGCCAGCAGTCGTCAAATGGGACTGCGGCACAATGAGCAGTTCTTC. It codes for CASSRQMGLRHNEQFF.

This clonotype was found a few times. The chain is built from TRBV20-1 and TRBJ2-3, with TRBD1 as a possible D gene (5 bases). The CDR3 spans 15 residues. Trimming took off 6 bases at V and 0 bases at J, with 16 bases between the two ends. CDR1 DFQATT and CDR2 SNEGSKA come from the germline V gene (reference sequence). CDR3 bases: TGCAGTGCCGAGGCCCGACGGACAAGCACAGATACGCAGTATTTT. This translates into CSAEARRTSTDTQYF.

This chain joins TRBV9 and TRBJ2-2; no clear D gene. The V and J ends lost 0 bases and 2 bases respectively, with 11 bases between them. CDR3 length: 16 residues. From germline, CDR1 is SGDLS and CDR2 YYNGEE. CDR3 sequence (DNA): TGTGCCAGCAGCGTAGTGGCGACTTTCAACACCGGGGAGCTGTTTTTT. This gives the protein CASSVVATFNTGELFF.

The chain carries TRBV2 and TRBJ1-2, with D tentatively TRBD1 (5 bases). Between the trimmed V and J ends, which lost 7 bases and 8 bases, there was a span of 20 bases. There are 14 residues in the CDR3. Germline CDR1 reads SNHLY; CDR2 reads FYNNEI. CDR3 in DNA: TGTGCCAGCAACTCTCAGGGTACAGTGGACGGCTACACCTTC. Encoded protein: CASNSQGTVDGYTF.

This clonotype is a singleton in its sample. The chain recombines TRBV18 with TRBJ2-3; TRBD2 matches 12 bases. Trimming removed 2 bases from V and 0 bases from J; junction bases left unmatched: 3. The germline CDR1 and CDR2 sequences are KGHSH and LQKENI. The CDR3 sequence is 17 residues long. The CDR3: CASSPGTSGSSTDTQYF. The CDR3 nucleotides are TGTGCCAGCTCACCAGGGACTAGCGGGTCTAGCACAGATACGCAGTATTTT.

This chain links TRBV5-1 with TRBJ1-1; 7 nucleotides agree with TRBD1. The V segment lost 0 bases and the J segment 4 bases; nucleotides outside the gene matches: 6. From germline, CDR1 is SGHRS and CDR2 YFSETQ. The CDR3 runs 15 residues. The CDR3 coding sequence is TGCGCCAGCAGCTTGGAGGGGGCGCGGAGCACTGAAGCTTTCTTT. The encoded protein is CASSLEGARSTEAFF.

There are a few counts of this clonotype. This rearrangement joins TRBV7-2 to TRBJ2-3; 8 nucleotides line up with TRBD2. Trimming cost V 3 bases and J 2 bases; bases outside gene matches: 4. Germline loops: CDR1 SGHTA, CDR2 FQGNSA. This CDR3 spans 15 amino acids. The CDR3 loop reads CASSLSGSVTDTQYF. CDR3 nucleotides: TGTGCCAGCAGCTTGAGCGGGAGTGTCACAGATACGCAGTATTTT.

Many counts were recorded for this clonotype. This chain joins TRBV6-5 and TRBJ2-3; TRBD1 might be the D (6 bases). CDR1 and CDR2 from the germline V gene are MNHEY and SVGAGI. This CDR3 is built from 14 residues. The V and J ends lost 5 bases and 5 bases respectively, with 14 bases between them. The CDR3 DNA reads as TGTGCCAGCAGTCCCCTGACAGGTGGAGATACGCAGTATTTT. Translated, it gives CASSPLTGGDTQYF.

V usage is TRBV13 and J usage is TRBJ2-1; possible D gene TRBD1, 5 bases. Trimming pared 0 bases from V and 0 bases from J, leaving 9 bases between. This CDR3 region has 16 residues. Germline CDR1 reads PRHDT; CDR2 reads FYEKMQ (reference sequence). DNA for the CDR3: TGTGCCAGCAGCTTAGGACAGGTGAGCTCCTACAATGAGCAGTTCTTC. Its translation: CASSLGQVSSYNEQFF.

In DNA, the CDR3 is TGCAGTGCTAGTTACCTAGCGGGGCGAGCAGATACGCAGTATTTT. Amino acids: CSASYLAGRADTQYF. This chain uses TRBV20-1 with TRBJ2-3; 9 nucleotides agree with TRBD2. V trimming: 3 bases; J trimming: 4 bases; junction bases outside the gene matches: 8. Germline V gene sequence: CDR1 DFQATT, CDR2 SNEGSKA (reference sequence). This CDR3 region has 15 residues.

This sequence joins TRBV4-3 and TRBJ2-3; possible D gene TRBD2, 6 bases. Trimming pared 2 bases from V and 1 base from J, leaving 10 bases between. The CDR3 totals 15 residues. The germline CDR1 and CDR2 sequences are LGHNA and YSLEER. The CDR3 region is CASSQIWEGTDTQYF. CDR3 nucleotides: TGCGCCAGCAGCCAAATCTGGGAGGGCACAGATACGCAGTATTTT.

V and J are TRBV27 and TRBJ1-2, with 9 bases fitting TRBD1. The V segment lost 8 bases and the J segment 4 bases; nucleotides outside the gene matches: 11. CDR1 MNHEY and CDR2 SMNVEV come from the germline V gene (reference sequence). The CDR3 has 15 residues. The CDR3 bases are TGTGCCAGCTCCCCCATCACAGGGGGCATCTATGGCTACACCTTC. This translates into CASSPITGGIYGYTF.

The J gene is TRBJ1-5, the V gene TRBV5-5; no clear D. V lost 0 bases, J lost 1 base, and 11 bases lay in between. Germline V lookup: CDR1 SGHKS, CDR2 YYEKEE (reference sequence). The CDR3 covers 16 residues. The CDR3 sequence: CASSLALQVSNQPQHF. In nucleotides, the CDR3 is TGTGCCAGCAGCTTGGCTCTTCAAGTGAGCAATCAGCCCCAGCATTTT.